Presented here are 27 T cell receptor beta chains from one specimen sequenced in a study of vaccination and CD4 T cells after COVID-19. Antigens of these TCRs are unknown. Sequencing of DNA taken from cultured CD4+ T cells relied on the Oncomine TCR Beta short-read assay. Using its own MiXCR run on the PCR reads, TCRdb lists one record per CDR3 protein. The sample has some 24,000 distinct CDR3 sequences; 30% are singletons. Time point meaning: late sampling 161 to 241 days after vaccination in a few convalescent patients. Treatment in this sample: approximately 10-day PBMC culture with coronavirus spike peptide pools or control peptides (ViraFEST assay). Sequencing used CD4+ T cells from blood, cultured in vitro, obtained about 7 months after SARS-CoV-2 vaccination. The source of these receptors is a human donor who had recovered from COVID-19.

The chain is built from TRBV19 and TRBJ2-6; D is unresolved. The CDR3 spans 18 residues. CDR1 is LNHDA and CDR2 is SQIVND in the germline V gene (reference sequence). The V end was cut by 5 bases, the J end by 0 bases, with 17 bases between. For the CDR3, the DNA is TGTGCCAGTAGTCCGCAGACAAGGTTTACCTCTGGGGCCAACGTCCTGACTTTC. Translating gives CASSPQTRFTSGANVLTF. Full variable domain (remainder filled in from reference TRBV19 and TRBJ2-6): DGGITQSPKYLFRKEGQNVTLSCEQNLNHDAMYWYRQDPGQGLRLIYYSQIVNDFQKGDIAEGYSVSREKKESFPLTVTSAQKNPTAFYLCASSPQTRFTSGANVLTFGAGSRLTVL.

Many counts were recorded for this clonotype. V usage is TRBV7-6 and J usage is TRBJ2-5, with D perhaps matching TRBD1 or TRBD2 (5 bases each). CDR1 is SGHVS, CDR2 FNYEAQ, per germline. The CDR3 contains 15 residues. Trimming cost V 4 bases and J 7 bases, with 19 bases left between them. CDR3 in amino acids: CASSSDLGTGRTQYF. The CDR3 DNA follows: TGTGCCAGCAGCTCCGACTTAGGCACGGGACGGACCCAGTACTTC.

The V call is TRBV5-4, the J call TRBJ1-2; D gene uncertain. The germline CDR1 and CDR2 sequences are SGHNT and YYREEE (reference sequence). This CDR3 is 13 amino acids long. Trimming stripped 2 bases from V and 5 bases from J, with 10 bases between. The CDR3 sequence: CASSLPGGYGYTF. CDR3 nucleotides: TGTGCCAGCAGCTTACCAGGAGGGTATGGCTACACCTTC.

The chain recombines TRBV7-2 with TRBJ2-1; a weak D match, TRBD2 (6 bases). Trimming took 1 base from V and 7 from J, leaving 14 bases between them. Germline CDR1 SGHTA, CDR2 FQGNSA. This CDR3 contains 15 residues. CDR3 protein: CASSLGVLAGNEQFF. In DNA, the CDR3 is TGTGCCAGCAGCTTAGGAGTACTAGCTGGGAATGAGCAGTTCTTC.

By share of the sample, this clonotype is medium-sized. The rearrangement uses TRBV20-1 and TRBJ2-1, with D unresolved. The V end lost 4 bases, the J end lost 4 bases, and 5 bases lay between the germline ends. Germline assignment: CDR1 DFQATT and CDR2 SNEGSKA (reference sequence). The CDR3 covers 11 residues. CDR3 amino acids: CSANVYNEQFF. CDR3 sequence (DNA): TGCAGTGCTAACGTGTACAATGAGCAGTTCTTC.

This clonotype has just a few counts. The J gene is TRBJ2-7, the V gene TRBV28; TRBD1 aligns across 9 bases. Per germline, CDR1 MDHEN and CDR2 SYDVKM. CDR3 length equals 14 residues. The V gene end was trimmed by 2 bases and the J gene end by 2 bases; junction bases not matched to a gene: 1. The CDR3 sequence is CASSLTGGAYEQYF. CDR3 DNA sequence: TGTGCCAGCAGTTTAACAGGGGGCGCCTACGAGCAGTACTTC. The entire variable domain, with the rest obtained from reference TRBV28 and TRBJ2-7, is as follows: DVKVTQSSRYLVKRTGEKVFLECVQDMDHENMFWYRQDPGLGLRLIYFSYDVKMKEKGDIPEGYSVSREKKERFSLILESASTNQTSMYLCASSLTGGAYEQYFGPGTRLTVT.

By sample share, this clonotype is medium-sized. The limits of the CDR3 on the DNA are not certain, so only TCRdb's listed CDR3 is given. The gene calls are TRBV7-5 and TRBJ2-5; no DNA check was done on the table's D call, TRBD1. TRBV7-5 is a pseudogene. The CDR3 has 21 amino acids, counting both end residues. The CDR3 protein is CISVSEAYSPQTNRGLETQYF.

The chain recombines TRBV18 with TRBJ2-7; D is ambiguous. CDR3 length: 15 amino acids. Trimming removed 4 bases at V and 6 bases at J, with 19 bases between. Germline V CDR1 and CDR2: KGHSH, LQKENI. In DNA, the CDR3 is TGTGCCAGCTCACTTAGGCCCCCAGAGAGTGGCGAGCAGTACTTC. It codes for CASSLRPPESGEQYF. Complete variable domain (other parts from reference TRBV18 and TRBJ2-7): NAGVMQNPRHLVRRRGQEARLRCSPMKGHSHVYWYRQLPEEGLKFMVYLQKENIIDESGMPKERFSAEFPKEGPSILRIQQVVRGDSAAYFCASSLRPPESGEQYFGPGTRLTVT.

A few counts support this clonotype. The rearrangement uses TRBV15 and TRBJ2-5; 7 bases are a match to TRBD1. The junction had 4 bases not matched to a gene; V was cut back by 2 bases and J by 1 base. The germline V gene encodes CDR1 LNHNV and CDR2 YYDKDF (reference sequence). The length of the CDR3 is 15 residues. In nucleotides, the CDR3 is TGTGCCACCAGCAGAAAAACAGGGGCCCAAGAGACCCAGTACTTC. This gives the protein CATSRKTGAQETQYF.

The chain couples TRBV25-1 to TRBJ1-2; the match to TRBD1 covers 7 bases. Losses at the gene ends were 6 bases for V and 3 bases for J; bases not matched to a gene: 4. Germline assignment: CDR1 MGHDK and CDR2 SYGVNS. This CDR3 spans 13 amino acids. For the CDR3, the DNA is TGTGCCAGCAGGTTAGGGGGCCACTATGGCTACACCTTC. It specifies CASRLGGHYGYTF.

This clonotype counts as medium-sized. The V call is TRBV7-9, the J call TRBJ2-7; TRBD2 matches 9 bases. The CDR3 loop spans 15 amino acids. Trimming removed 1 base from V and 6 bases from J; junction bases left unmatched: 7. CDR1 and CDR2 from the germline V gene are SEHNR and FQNEAQ (reference sequence). CDR3 region: CASSLGQGLAGEQYF. CDR3 DNA: TGTGCCAGCAGCTTAGGTCAGGGACTAGCAGGCGAGCAGTACTTC.

This clonotype was observed a handful of times. V is TRBV6-1 and J is TRBJ2-1; D not certain. The CDR3 is 13 amino acids. Germline V lookup: CDR1 MNHNS, CDR2 SASEGT. The ends were cut back, 6 bases at V and 2 bases at J, with 8 bases in the middle. CDR3 loop: CASSAPAYNEQFF. CDR3 DNA: TGTGCCAGCAGCGCCCCCGCCTACAATGAGCAGTTCTTC.

V and J are TRBV27 and TRBJ2-3; 9 positions match TRBD2. Germline V CDR1 and CDR2: MNHEY, SMNVEV (reference sequence). Trimming at V came to 10 bases and at J to 1 base, leaving 9 bases not matched to a gene. This CDR3 has 15 residues. This CDR3 reads CATAPREGGTDTQYF. The CDR3 nucleotides are TGTGCCACCGCACCGCGGGAGGGAGGCACAGATACGCAGTATTTT.

The sample holds a few counts of this clonotype. The V gene is TRBV20-1, the J gene TRBJ2-1; 12 bases are a match to TRBD2. Germline-derived CDR1 and CDR2 are DFQATT and SNEGSKA (reference sequence). This CDR3 contains 14 residues. Trimming cost V 3 bases and J 8 bases; bases outside gene matches: 5. The CDR3 coding sequence is TGCAGTGCTAGTCTAGCGGGAGGGCCGGATGAGCAGTTCTTC. It translates to CSASLAGGPDEQFF.

This clonotype was seen a handful of times. The chain joins TRBV20-1 to TRBJ2-7, with a weak D call TRBD2 (6 bases). The V end was cut by 3 bases, the J end by 3 bases, with 18 bases between. Germline CDR1 reads DFQATT; CDR2 reads SNEGSKA (reference sequence). The CDR3 runs 15 residues. In nucleotides, the CDR3 is TGCAGTGCTAGGCTGGTGGAGGGCGCCGACTACGAGCAGTACTTC. Its protein is CSARLVEGADYEQYF.

This sequence joins TRBV15 and TRBJ2-2, with D unclear. The V and J ends lost 0 bases and 3 bases respectively, with 11 bases between them. The CDR3 consists of 16 residues. Germline lookup yields CDR1 LNHNV and CDR2 YYDKDF (reference sequence). This chain's CDR3 is CATSRDHFSYTGELFF. The CDR3 DNA is TGTGCCACCAGCAGAGATCACTTCAGCTACACCGGGGAGCTGTTTTTT.

The chain carries TRBV6-1 and TRBJ2-5; D is undetermined. The germline V and J ends were trimmed by 6 bases and 1 base, with 21 bases remaining between them. This CDR3 has 17 amino acids. Germline V lookup: CDR1 MNHNS, CDR2 SASEGT. The CDR3 DNA reads as TGTGCCAGCAGCCCGACCCCCGGCAGGCCATTCCAAGAGACCCAGTACTTC. It translates to CASSPTPGRPFQETQYF.

This clonotype was counted only a few times. This chain joins TRBV7-9 and TRBJ1-1; maybe TRBD1 (6 bases). This CDR3 spans 13 amino acids. Trimming left V 5 bases short and J 1 base short, with 8 bases between. CDR1 is SEHNR, CDR2 FQNEAQ, per germline (reference sequence). CDR3 sequence reads: CASSRGGNTEAFF. DNA for the CDR3: TGTGCCAGCAGCCGAGGGGGGAACACTGAAGCTTTCTTT.

The chain carries TRBV2 and TRBJ2-7, with 14 positions matching TRBD2. The trim removed 4 bases at V and 5 bases at J, leaving 4 bases unmatched. Germline CDR1 SNHLY, CDR2 FYNNEI. This CDR3 region has 15 residues. The CDR3 DNA reads as TGTGCCAGCAGTGCCGGACTAGCGGGAGGTCACGAGCAGTACTTC. Protein sequence: CASSAGLAGGHEQYF.

The chain joins TRBV7-8 to TRBJ1-5; possibly TRBD1 for D (5 bases). Per the germline V gene, CDR1 is SGHVS and CDR2 is FQNEAQ. The CDR3 spans 15 residues. V was pared by 5 bases and J by 3 bases, with 14 bases between. The CDR3 coding sequence is TGTGCCAGCAGCCCGACCCGGGACCCCAATCAGCCCCAGCATTTT. Translation gives CASSPTRDPNQPQHF.

The rearrangement links TRBV7-2 to TRBJ1-5; D is unresolved. Germline-derived CDR1 and CDR2 are SGHTA and FQGNSA. The CDR3 sequence is 15 residues long. The V end lost 3 bases, the J end lost 4 bases, and 13 bases lay between the germline ends. The CDR3 loop is CASSLTWAENQPQHF. Here the CDR3 DNA reads TGTGCCAGCAGCTTGACGTGGGCGGAAAATCAGCCCCAGCATTTT.

This chain links TRBV7-2 with TRBJ2-3; 11 positions match TRBD2. The CDR3 is 18 residues long. J lost 4 bases, V lost 6 bases, and 15 bases had no gene match. Germline loops: CDR1 SGHTA, CDR2 FQGNSA. CDR3 loop: CASRGGSLLAGVADTQYF. Here the CDR3 DNA reads TGTGCCAGCAGGGGAGGATCCCTACTAGCGGGAGTAGCAGATACGCAGTATTTT.

This clonotype occurred a few times. The CDR3 bases are TGCAGTGCTAGGACTAGCGGGAGAGCCTCCGACGAAATGAGAGCGTTCTTC. Its protein is CSARTSGRASDEMRAFF. This sequence joins TRBV20-1 and TRBJ2-1, with 12 bases lining up with TRBD2. Trimming at V came to 3 bases and at J to 15 bases, leaving 21 bases not matched to a gene. CDR1 and CDR2 from the germline V gene are DFQATT and SNEGSKA (reference sequence). CDR3 length: 17 residues.

The gene calls are TRBV6-1 and TRBJ2-7; D possibly corresponds to TRBD2 (5 bases). The germline V and J ends were trimmed by 10 bases and 7 bases, with 20 bases remaining between them. The germline CDR1 and CDR2 sequences are MNHNS and SASEGT. The CDR3 spans 13 residues. CDR3 protein: CATQPGNSDEQYF. The CDR3 nucleotides read TGTGCCACCCAGCCCGGGAACTCGGATGAGCAGTACTTC.

The rearrangement links TRBV27 to TRBJ2-1, with 13 bases fitting TRBD2. With 4 bases clipped from V and 8 bases from J, the junction kept 5 bases outside the gene matches. Germline CDR1 is MNHEY and CDR2 is SMNVEV (reference sequence). The CDR3 consists of 15 residues. Here the CDR3 reads CASSSWTSGSDEQFF. CDR3 nucleotides: TGTGCCAGCAGTTCTTGGACTAGCGGGAGTGATGAGCAGTTCTTC.

This clonotype was found a few times. J is TRBJ1-5 and V is TRBV7-2, with 7 bases aligning to TRBD1. This CDR3 spans 17 amino acids. Per the germline V gene, CDR1 is SGHTA and CDR2 is FQGNSA. V gave up 5 bases and J gave up 0 bases; unmatched junction bases: 10. The CDR3 DNA reads TGTGCCAGCAGCCTCACCGGGACAGCCTATAGCAATCAGCCCCAGCATTTT. It specifies CASSLTGTAYSNQPQHF.

The rearrangement links TRBV4-1 to TRBJ2-3; 12 bases fit TRBD2. The junction had 5 bases not matched to a gene; V was cut back by 4 bases and J by 3 bases. The CDR3 has 16 residues. Per germline, CDR1 MGHRA and CDR2 YSYEKL. The CDR3 DNA sequence: TGCGCCAGCAGCCCGCCTAGCGGGAGGGGGACAGATACGCAGTATTTT. As protein: CASSPPSGRGTDTQYF.